This TCR beta chain was recorded in a study of blood T cell repertoires in COVID-19 (dated by TCRdb to 2019 to 2021). Looking at the study overall: Samples covering the acute and convalescent phases of COVID-19 were provided by collaborators in the United States, Italy and Spain. The dataset comprised deeply sampled blood TCRbeta repertoires from subjects exposed to, actively infected with, or recovered from COVID-19. The sample metadata nearly always contained a de-identified subject ID, COVID-19 status, age in years and sex. The material from the prospective study consisted of cDNA or gDNA derived from T cells, B-cell-depleted T cells, or PBMCs. The samples were drawn from two sources: the first 160 participants of the ongoing ImmuneRACE study, and some 1,300 subjects contributed by 6 global collaborators. A freely available public database, intended as a resource for researchers studying the immune response to SARS-CoV-2, is where the repertoires were released. Where HLA class I and class II types were available, the types were taken from metadata supplied by the sample provider, not from assay-based typing. Study-level results and caveats: How much clinical and demographic metadata was included differed by source and by participant, and the metadata was provided uncurated.

The collaborating institutions used their own protocols to collect whole blood in K2EDTA tubes. For TCRbeta analysis, collaborators shipped samples in one of three forms: frozen whole blood, isolated PBMCs, or DNA extracted from either of those sample types. TCRbeta CDR3 regions were amplified from genomic DNA by means of the immunoSEQ Assay, a bias-controlled multiplex PCR. In the authors' own workflow: Nucleated cell counts per sample were estimated from amplification of reference gene primers within the assay. Sequence reads were collapsed and filtered to measure the absolute abundance of every unique TCRbeta CDR3 rearrangement. For each sample, productive Simpson clonality was calculated as the square root of Simpson's diversity index over productive rearrangements. What TCRdb holds here is the immuneACCESS table cut down to in-frame rearrangements. Part of the clones is not present; checked against another copy, under half of the missing clones reflect an unresolved V gene, and the others are unexplained. V and J calls plus clone size are reproduced from that table; the DNA served to infer D and trimming. The table for this sample lists under 350,000 clones; around 88% of them were counted only once. The ten largest clonotypes hold about 5% of the sample.

Concerning this clone: Its binding antigen is unknown. No per-base quality is available; no much larger clone lies one base away.

Trimming at the junction amounts to 8 bases on V and 3 bases on J, and the germline ends lie 10 bases apart. Based on the germline V gene, the CDR1 and CDR2 sequences are MNHEY and SVGAGI. The CDR3 goes from the cysteine to the phenylalanine over 12 residues. The read is trimmed to its CDR3 DNA, 36 bases read in frame from base 1. The sequence came from a man aged 35 to 55 with acute or convalescent COVID-19. The sequencing input was peripheral blood. This chain is built from TRBV6-5 and TRBJ1-1, and TRBD1 may be the D gene, going by 6 matching bases. Here the CDR3 is given as CASGGGYTEAFF. The DNA is as follows: TGTGCCAGCGGGGGGGGCTACACTGAAGCTTTCTTT.